Shown below are 4 T cell receptor beta chains from a single sample sequenced in a study of OX40 agonist ivuxolimab in advanced cancers. Library prep was done by the immunoSEQ multiplex PCR assay. TCRdb stores this immuneACCESS table with in-frame sequences only. Part of the clones is absent; in the studies checked, under half of the shortfall reflects unresolved V genes, and no reason is known for the rest. This sample holds 73,000 or so clones; approximately 83% were observed only once. The ten largest clones take up 0.75% of the sample. Specimen: CD4+ or CD8+ T cells sorted from blood, collected in a trial of the OX40 agonist ivuxolimab. These receptors originate from an adult with an advanced solid tumor such as melanoma, head and neck, liver or kidney cancer.

J is TRBJ1-5 and V is TRBV6-1, with D possibly TRBD1 on 5 matching bases. V was trimmed by 7 bases and J by 3 bases, leaving 10 bases between them. Germline V CDR1 and CDR2: MNHNS, SASEGT. CDR3 length: 13 residues. Here the CDR3 reads CASTGETNQPQHF. In DNA form, the CDR3 reads TGTGCCAGCACGGGGGAGACCAATCAGCCCCAGCATTTT.

This clone came up a few times. V and J are TRBV5-1 and TRBJ2-2; 7 positions agree with TRBD2. Germline V gene data show CDR1 as SGHRS and CDR2 as YFSETQ. The CDR3 is made up of 16 amino acids. V was pared by 4 bases and J by 4 bases, with 10 bases of the junction left unmatched. The CDR3 nucleotides read TGCGCCAGCAGCCCCCAAGGGACTACCATCACCGGGGAGCTGTTTTTT. As protein: CASSPQGTTITGELFF.

The chain has TRBV29-1 and TRBJ1-3; TRBD1 might be the D (5 bases). This CDR3 is built from 13 residues. Trimming pared 1 base from V and 5 bases from J, leaving 9 bases between. From germline, CDR1 is SQVTM and CDR2 ANQGSEA. CDR3 loop: CSVEGQGRNTIYF. The CDR3 coding sequence is TGCAGCGTTGAAGGGCAGGGAAGAAACACCATATATTTT.

The chain links TRBV15 to TRBJ1-5; D ambiguous. Trimming removed 1 base at V and 2 bases at J, with 9 bases between. There are 15 residues in the CDR3. The germline V gene has CDR1 LNHNV and CDR2 YYDKDF (reference sequence). The CDR3 DNA reads TGTGCCACCAGCAGAGTCGGTAATCGCAATCAGCCCCAGCATTTT. Its translation: CATSRVGNRNQPQHF.